These T cell receptor beta chains were read from a single sample in a study of cytomegalovirus exposure and HLA in healthy donors. Clones were sequenced by immunoSEQ multiplex PCR, and TCRdb holds only the in-frame ones, with some missing. The sample lists about 130,000 clones; about three quarters were seen once. The sample taken for sequencing was PBMCs. The receptors derive from a woman in her fifties or sixties in good health and CMV-seropositive. The CDR3 runs from the conserved cysteine through the conserved F or W. Fields, in order: clone size, V gene, CDR3 protein. Not every row has a clone size; where given, it reads once, few, many or a size class.

size: -
V: TRBV19
CDR3: CASKFGLNTKAFF

size: -
V: TRBV4-1
CDR3: CASSQDELPGGNLDNEQFF

size: -
V: TRBV27
CDR3: CASSLDRDRGNTEAFF

size: -
V: TRBV6-5
CDR3: CASSYNPSPNTEAFF

size: -
V: TRBV7-2
CDR3: CASTPGGRETQYF

size: -
V: TRBV6-5
CDR3: CASSYSRGQNYGYTF

size: -
V: TRBV5-5
CDR3: CASSTGQGIFYGYTF

size: -
V: TRBV5-8
CDR3: CASSLDRVDTEAFF

size: -
V: TRBV18
CDR3: CASSPESPRNTIYF

size: -
V: TRBV4-1
CDR3: CASSRQETAETQYF

size: -
V: TRBV9
CDR3: CASSPPTGTTYGYTF

size: -
V: TRBV6-6
CDR3: CASSGTSYEQYF

size: -
V: TRBV5-1
CDR3: CASSRTGVPSGANVLTF

size: -
V: TRBV25-1
CDR3: CASSPQAGELFF

size: once
V: TRBV19
CDR3: CASSKGSGVGDIQYF

size: -
V: TRBV13
CDR3: CASSLSHLRTLHF

size: -
V: TRBV7-3
CDR3: CASRPGSGGDTQYF

size: -
V: TRBV7-8
CDR3: CASSLGEDSNQPQHF

size: -
V: TRBV7-2
CDR3: CASSDSFYGYTF

size: -
V: TRBV2
CDR3: CASRETHRDSGRQPQHF

size: once
V: TRBV5-6
CDR3: CASSLAPTSGGSGADTQYF

size: -
V: TRBV5-1
CDR3: CASSLDRTNTEAFF

size: -
V: TRBV5-4
CDR3: CASSFTANTEAFF

size: -
V: TRBV5-1
CDR3: CASSLRWDRGTEAFF

size: -
V: TRBV5-3
CDR3: CASYPGGYTGELFF

size: -
V: TRBV19
CDR3: CASSTEWGLGATYEQYF

size: once
V: TRBV5-4
CDR3: CASWRTGGTTYEQYF

size: -
V: TRBV7-9
CDR3: CASSPEVKASGPYF

size: -
V: TRBV18
CDR3: CASSPSDYSGNTIYF